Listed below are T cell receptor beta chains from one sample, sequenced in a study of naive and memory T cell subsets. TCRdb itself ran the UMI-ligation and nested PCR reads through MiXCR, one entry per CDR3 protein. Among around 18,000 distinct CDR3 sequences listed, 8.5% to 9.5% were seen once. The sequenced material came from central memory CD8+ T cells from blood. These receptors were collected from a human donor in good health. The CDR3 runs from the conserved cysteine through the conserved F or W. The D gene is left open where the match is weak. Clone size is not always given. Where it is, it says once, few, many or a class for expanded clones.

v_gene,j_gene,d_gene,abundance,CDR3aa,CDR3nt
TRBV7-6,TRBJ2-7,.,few,CASSLEPGLSYEQYF,TGTGCCAGCAGCTTAGAGCCGGGACTCTCCTACGAGCAGTACTTC
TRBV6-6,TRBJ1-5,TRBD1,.,CASSYPPPTGEGQPQHF,TGTGCCAGCAGTTACCCCCCGCCGACAGGGGAGGGTCAGCCCCAGCATTTT
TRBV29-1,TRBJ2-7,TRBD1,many,CSVEDQTGAYEQYF,TGCAGCGTTGAAGATCAGACAGGGGCCTACGAGCAGTACTTC
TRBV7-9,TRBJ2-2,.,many,CASSRDSTGELFF,TGTGCCAGCAGCAGAGACAGCACCGGGGAGCTGTTTTTT
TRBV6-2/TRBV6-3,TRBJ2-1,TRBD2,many,CASSYSAGGYNEQFF,TGTGCCAGCAGTTACTCAGCGGGGGGCTACAATGAGCAGTTCTTC
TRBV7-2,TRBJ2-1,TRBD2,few,CASSPGLAAFYNEQFF,TGTGCCAGCAGCCCAGGACTAGCGGCATTTTACAATGAGCAGTTCTTC
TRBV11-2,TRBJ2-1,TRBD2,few,CASSLGDYHLYEQFF,TGTGCCAGCAGCCTGGGGGACTACCATTTGTATGAGCAGTTCTTC
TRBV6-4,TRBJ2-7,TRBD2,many,CASSVQAGVSYEQYF,TGTGCCAGCAGTGTACAAGCGGGGGTTTCCTACGAGCAGTACTTC
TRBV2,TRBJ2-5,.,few,CASSEAAYRSETQYF,TGTGCCAGCAGTGAAGCAGCGTACCGATCCGAGACCCAGTACTTC
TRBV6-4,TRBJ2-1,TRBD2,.,CASSSSGTNNEQFF,TGTGCCAGCAGTTCTAGCGGCACTAACAATGAGCAGTTCTTC
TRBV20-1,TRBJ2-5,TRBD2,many,CSARRLAEQETQYF,TGCAGTGCTAGACGACTAGCGGAGCAAGAGACCCAGTACTTC
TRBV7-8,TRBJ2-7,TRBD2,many,CASSIGTSGSGYEQYF,TGTGCCAGCAGCATCGGGACTAGCGGGAGCGGGTACGAGCAGTACTTC
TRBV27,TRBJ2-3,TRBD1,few,CASSGQGRMTDTQYF,TGTGCCAGCAGCGGACAGGGTAGGATGACAGATACGCAGTATTTT
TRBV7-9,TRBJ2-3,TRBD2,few,CASSFALAGGTDTQYF,TGTGCCAGCAGCTTTGCACTAGCGGGGGGAACAGATACGCAGTATTTT
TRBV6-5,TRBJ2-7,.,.,CASSLRGNYEQYF,TGTGCCAGCAGTTTACGGGGTAACTACGAGCAGTACTTC
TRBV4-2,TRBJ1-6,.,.,CASSQELGRRDYNSPLHF,TGTGCCAGCAGCCAAGAACTGGGGAGAAGAGACTATAATTCACCCCTCCACTTT
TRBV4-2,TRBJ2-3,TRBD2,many,CASSMGRGESDTQYF,TGTGCCAGCAGCATGGGGCGGGGGGAATCGGATACGCAGTATTTT
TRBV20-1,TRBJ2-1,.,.,CSARDRLLDEQFF,TGCAGTGCTAGAGATAGGCTCTTGGATGAGCAGTTCTTC
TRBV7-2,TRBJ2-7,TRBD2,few,CASSFGGASGGISYEQYF,TGTGCCAGCAGCTTTGGTGGGGCTTCGGGAGGCATCTCCTACGAGCAGTACTTC